One and the same sample provided the 20 T cell receptor beta chains below, sequenced in a study of vaccination effects on CD4 cells after COVID-19. Having been cultured for under twelve days, the cells underwent CD4+ T cell isolation. Each person got two doses of an mRNA SARS-CoV-2 vaccine, BNT162b2 or mRNA-1273. Only in-frame clones appear in the TCRdb table, and some are missing; sequencing was by immunoSEQ multiplex PCR. Here the sample spans tens of thousands of clones, 70% to 80% being singletons. These receptors lack a known antigen. Sequencing was performed on CD4+ T cells from PBMCs cultured without peptide, taken after COVID-19 vaccination. The receptors were sampled from a human donor who received a COVID-19 vaccine.

The table lists this clone with a few counts. This sequence joins TRBV6-1 and TRBJ1-5; D is unclear. V lost 1 base and J lost 5, with 9 bases in between. CDR1 MNHNS and CDR2 SASEGT come from the germline V gene. This CDR3 region has 14 residues. CDR3 in amino acids: CASSEEAWDQPQHF. The CDR3 nucleotides are TGTGCCAGCAGTGAAGAGGCGTGGGATCAGCCCCAGCATTTT.

The J gene is TRBJ1-4, the V gene TRBV28; tentatively, D is TRBD1 (5 bases). Germline assignment: CDR1 MDHEN and CDR2 SYDVKM. V was clipped by 3 bases and J by 8 bases, with 13 bases between them. There are 14 residues in the CDR3. The CDR3 DNA sequence: TGTGCCAGCAGTTTTGGCAGGGTGGGGGAAAAACTGTTTTTT. Protein sequence: CASSFGRVGEKLFF.

The V call is TRBV19, the J call TRBJ2-1; 7 bases are shared with TRBD1. The CDR3 contains 16 residues. V dropped 5 bases and J dropped 0; count of bases not matched to a gene: 7. CDR1 and CDR2 (germline): LNHDA, SQIVND (reference sequence). CDR3 protein: CASSHDRDSSYNEQFF. CDR3 nucleotides: TGTGCCAGTAGTCACGACAGGGATAGCTCCTACAATGAGCAGTTCTTC.

This sequence joins TRBV13 and TRBJ2-7; D is possibly TRBD1 (7 bases). CDR3 length equals 13 residues. Trimming cost V 4 bases and J 6 bases, with 13 bases left between them. Germline-derived CDR1 and CDR2 are PRHDT and FYEKMQ (reference sequence). The CDR3 DNA reads as TGTGCCAGCAGCTGGTACAGGGGAGGCGAGCAGTACGTC. Protein sequence: CASSWYRGGEQYV.

This chain joins TRBV4-1 and TRBJ2-2; tentatively, D is TRBD1 (6 bases). CDR1 and CDR2 from the germline V gene are MGHRA and YSYEKL. The CDR3 runs 16 residues. Trimming removed 0 bases from V and 4 bases from J, with 12 bases in between. This CDR3 is CASSQDLGQFTGELFF. CDR3 coding DNA: TGCGCCAGCAGCCAAGATCTAGGACAGTTCACCGGGGAGCTGTTTTTT.

This clone was counted only a few times. The chain has TRBV6-4 and TRBJ1-1, with D perhaps TRBD1 (5 bases). Deletions cut 6 bases from V and 5 bases from J, with 16 bases between. Per the germline V gene, CDR1 is MRHNA and CDR2 is SNTAGT. CDR3 length: 14 amino acids. CDR3 protein: CASSTGTRGTEAFF. DNA for the CDR3: TGTGCCAGCAGCACCGGGACCCGAGGGACTGAAGCTTTCTTT.

This clone was detected a few times. CDR3 amino acids: CASSQSGTGQIWQYF. CDR3 in DNA: TGTGCCAGCAGCCAAAGCGGGACTGGACAAATTTGGCAGTATTTT. This chain uses TRBV14 with TRBJ2-3, with 7 bases aligning to TRBD2. CDR3 length: 15 amino acids. Germline trimming cut 2 bases from V and 11 bases from J; bases unmatched to any gene: 13. The germline gives CDR1 SGHDN, CDR2 FVKESK. Looking up the rest from reference TRBV14 and TRBJ2-3 gives the full variable domain: EAGVTQFPSHSVIEKGQTVTLRCDPISGHDNLYWYRRVMGKEIKFLLHFVKESKQDESGMPNNRFLAERTGGTYSTLKVQPAELEDSGVYFCASSQSGTGQIWQYFGPGTRLTVL.

This clone was seen once. The chain couples TRBV19 to TRBJ1-1, with a tentative D call TRBD1 (5 bases). CDR1 and CDR2 from the germline V gene are LNHDA and SQIVND (reference sequence). V was shortened by 3 bases and J by 2 bases, with 10 bases between the two germline ends. This CDR3 spans 14 amino acids. In nucleotides, the CDR3 is TGTGCCAGTAGTATCCCGCAGGGAAACACTGAAGCTTTCTTT. Residues: CASSIPQGNTEAFF.

This sequence joins TRBV15 and TRBJ1-6; D remains unclear. CDR3 length equals 14 residues. Germline V gene lookup returns CDR1 LNHNV and CDR2 YYDKDF (reference sequence). V was cut by 0 bases and J by 7 bases, with 7 bases left in between. In DNA form, the CDR3 reads TGTGCCACCAGCAGAGATATAGAGAATTCACCCCTCCACTTT. Translating gives CATSRDIENSPLHF.

This chain uses TRBV5-1 with TRBJ1-5; D is unclear. The V and J ends lost 4 bases and 2 bases respectively, with 7 bases between them. Germline V gives CDR1 SGHRS, CDR2 YFSETQ. The CDR3 is 13 residues long. This chain's CDR3 is CASSPDGNQPQHF. The CDR3 nucleotides read TGCGCCAGCAGCCCGGACGGCAATCAGCCCCAGCATTTT.

V usage is TRBV12-3 or TRBV12-4 and J usage is TRBJ1-2; D may be TRBD1 (5 bases). V lost 7 bases to trimming and J lost 3 bases, with 12 bases between them. This CDR3 region has 13 residues. CDR3 sequence reads: CASNVDSDYGYTF. The CDR3 DNA reads as TGTGCCAGCAATGTTGACAGTGACTATGGCTACACCTTC.

The chain employs TRBV5-8 and TRBJ2-6, with 8 bases fitting TRBD1. There are 19 residues in the CDR3. With 0 bases clipped from V and 3 bases from J, the junction kept 11 bases outside the gene matches. From germline, CDR1 is SGHTS and CDR2 YDEGEE. CDR3 sequence: CASSLGSGGPGSGANVLTF. CDR3 DNA: TGTGCCAGCAGCTTGGGGTCAGGGGGCCCAGGCAGTGGGGCCAACGTCCTGACTTTC.

This chain connects TRBV18 to TRBJ1-2; D remains unclear. V was clipped by 4 bases and J by 3 bases, with 9 bases between them. Germline CDR1 reads KGHSH; CDR2 reads LQKENI. The CDR3 runs 13 residues. The CDR3 DNA reads TGTGCCAGCTCACGGACTCGAGACTATGGCTACACCTTC. This codes for CASSRTRDYGYTF.

This sequence joins TRBV5-6 and TRBJ2-7; a possible D gene is TRBD1 (6 bases). V lost 4 bases, J lost 6 bases, and 17 bases lay in between. Germline V lookup: CDR1 SGHDT, CDR2 YYEEEE. The CDR3 runs to 14 residues. As DNA, the CDR3 is TGTGCCAGCAGCCAGTGGACAGTGAGGATCGAGCAGTACGTC. This translates into CASSQWTVRIEQYV.

The J gene is TRBJ1-3, the V gene TRBV7-9; D is perhaps TRBD1 (6 bases). The V end lost 5 bases, the J end lost 0 bases, and 11 bases lay between the germline ends. Germline V gives CDR1 SEHNR, CDR2 FQNEAQ (reference sequence). The CDR3 is made up of 15 amino acids. CDR3 loop: CASSPGAVSGNTIYF. CDR3 nucleotide sequence: TGTGCCAGCAGCCCAGGGGCGGTCTCTGGAAACACCATATATTTT.

This clone was observed once. This chain links TRBV5-1 with TRBJ1-1; TRBD1 aligns across 10 bases. With 5 bases clipped from V and 4 bases from J, the junction kept 11 bases outside the gene matches. CDR1 SGHRS and CDR2 YFSETQ come from the germline V gene. The CDR3 contains 16 residues. The CDR3 region is CASSHRQGALSTEAFF. In nucleotides, the CDR3 is TGCGCCAGCAGTCATAGACAGGGGGCACTTTCCACTGAAGCTTTCTTT. The full variable domain, completed using reference TRBV5-1 and TRBJ1-1, is KAGVTQTPRYLIKTRGQQVTLSCSPISGHRSVSWYQQTPGQGLQFLFEYFSETQRNKGNFPGRFSGRQFSNSRSEMNVSTLELGDSALYLCASSHRQGALSTEAFFGQGTRLTVV.

This chain links TRBV5-1 with TRBJ1-2; TRBD1 agrees at 7 bases. Germline lookup yields CDR1 SGHRS and CDR2 YFSETQ. The V gene end was trimmed by 3 bases and the J gene end by 6 bases; junction bases not matched to a gene: 5. This CDR3 has 13 residues. CDR3 sequence (DNA): TGCGCCAGCAGCTCCACAGGGGAGGATGGCTACACCTTC. It encodes CASSSTGEDGYTF.

This chain uses TRBV18 with TRBJ1-5; 7 bases fit TRBD1. Germline V gene sequence: CDR1 KGHSH, CDR2 LQKENI. The CDR3 sequence is 16 residues long. Trimming removed 3 bases from V and 5 bases from J; junction bases left unmatched: 10. The CDR3 sequence: CASSPFLDRVDQPQHF. The CDR3 region has the DNA TGTGCCAGCTCACCCTTTCTCGACAGGGTGGATCAGCCCCAGCATTTT.

CDR3 residues: CASSLALGSLGTETQYF. CDR3 sequence (DNA): TGTGCCAGCAGCTTGGCCCTTGGGTCGCTGGGGACGGAGACCCAGTACTTC. The J gene is TRBJ2-5, the V gene TRBV5-8; D is possibly TRBD1 or TRBD2 (5 bases each). This CDR3 spans 17 amino acids. Trimming cost V 0 bases and J 5 bases, with 20 bases left between them. CDR1 is SGHTS, CDR2 YDEGEE, per germline.

The chain uses TRBV29-1 and TRBJ1-2; TRBD1 aligns across 7 bases. The CDR3 is made up of 13 amino acids. The junction had 8 bases not matched to a gene; V was cut back by 6 bases and J by 4 bases. CDR1 is SQVTM and CDR2 is ANQGSEA in the germline V gene. CDR3 region: CSVLPGGSYGYTF. In DNA, the CDR3 is TGCAGCGTCCTTCCAGGGGGTTCCTATGGCTACACCTTC.